The clone carrying this T cell receptor beta chain was detected ten times or more. Antigen specificity is unknown. This entry is derived from a study of T cell repertoires in cytomegalovirus infection. For the study at large: CMV infection plus the matching HLA type was flagged by public TCR beta signatures.

Study observations and caveats: Accumulated public TCR beta family frequency recognized individuals carrying CMV together with the relevant HLA.

Germline CDR1 and CDR2: SGHNT and YENEEA. The CDR3 runs 17 residues. The junction had 11 bases not matched to a gene; V was cut back by 4 bases and J by 4 bases. TCRdb ran MiXCR on the reads and lists one entry per CDR3 protein. The sample lists about 440,000 distinct CDR3 sequences, approximately 31% occurring once. V usage is TRBV11-3 and J usage is TRBJ2-3, with TRBD1 matching over 10 bases. Specimen: PBMCs. This clonotype was obtained from a human donor in good health (CMV status not recorded). Some clones in this sample may be carry-over from other donors' samples. CDR3 protein: CASSSGHRTGGPDTQYF. Here the CDR3 DNA reads TGTGCCAGCAGCTCCGGACACCGGACAGGGGGTCCAGATACGCAGTATTTT.